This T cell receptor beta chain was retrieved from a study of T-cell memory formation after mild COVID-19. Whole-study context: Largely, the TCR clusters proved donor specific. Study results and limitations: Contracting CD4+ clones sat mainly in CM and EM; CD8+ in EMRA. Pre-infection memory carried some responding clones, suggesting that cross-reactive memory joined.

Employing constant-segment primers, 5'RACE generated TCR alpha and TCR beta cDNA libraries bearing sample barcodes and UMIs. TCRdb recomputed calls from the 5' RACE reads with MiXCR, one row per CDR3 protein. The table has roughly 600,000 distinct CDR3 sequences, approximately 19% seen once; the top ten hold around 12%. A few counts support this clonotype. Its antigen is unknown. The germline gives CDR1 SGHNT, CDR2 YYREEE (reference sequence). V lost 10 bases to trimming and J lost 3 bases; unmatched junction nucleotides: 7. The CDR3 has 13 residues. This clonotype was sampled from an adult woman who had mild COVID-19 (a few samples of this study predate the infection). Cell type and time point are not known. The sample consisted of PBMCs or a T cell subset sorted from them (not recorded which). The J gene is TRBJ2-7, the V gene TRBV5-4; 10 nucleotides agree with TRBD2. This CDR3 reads CAAGVAGGYEQYF. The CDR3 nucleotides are TGTGCCGCAGGGGTAGCGGGGGGCTACGAGCAGTACTTC.